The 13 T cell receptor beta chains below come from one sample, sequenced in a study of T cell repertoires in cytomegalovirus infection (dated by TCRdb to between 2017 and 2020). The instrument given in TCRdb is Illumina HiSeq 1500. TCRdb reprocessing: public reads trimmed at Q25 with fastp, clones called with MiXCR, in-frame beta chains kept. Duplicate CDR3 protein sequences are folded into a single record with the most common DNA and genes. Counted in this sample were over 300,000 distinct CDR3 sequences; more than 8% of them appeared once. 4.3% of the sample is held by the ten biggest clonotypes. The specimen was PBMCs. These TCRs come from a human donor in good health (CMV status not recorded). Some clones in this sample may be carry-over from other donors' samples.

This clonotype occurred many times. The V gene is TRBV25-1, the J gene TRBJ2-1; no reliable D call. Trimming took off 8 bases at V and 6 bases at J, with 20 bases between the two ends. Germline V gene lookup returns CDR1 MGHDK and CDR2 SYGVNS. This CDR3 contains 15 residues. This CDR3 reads CASPIPRRTVNEQFF. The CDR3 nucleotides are TGTGCCAGCCCAATTCCGCGGCGCACCGTCAATGAGCAGTTCTTC.

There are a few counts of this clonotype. The CDR3 here is CASSPRGNAHNEQFF. CDR3 sequence (DNA): TGTGCCAGCAGCCCCAGGGGAAACGCACACAATGAGCAGTTCTTC. V and J are TRBV7-2 and TRBJ2-1, with D tentatively TRBD1 (6 bases). The V and J ends lost 5 bases and 5 bases respectively, with 16 bases between them. The germline V gene encodes CDR1 SGHTA and CDR2 FQGNSA. The CDR3 runs 15 residues.

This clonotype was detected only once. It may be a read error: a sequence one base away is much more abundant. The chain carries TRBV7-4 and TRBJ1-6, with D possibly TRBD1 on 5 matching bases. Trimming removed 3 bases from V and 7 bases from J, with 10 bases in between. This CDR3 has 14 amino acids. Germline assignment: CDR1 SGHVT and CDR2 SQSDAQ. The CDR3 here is CASSLDNLNSPLHF. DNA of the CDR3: TGTGCCAGCAGCTTGGACAATCTGAATTCACCCCTCCACTTT. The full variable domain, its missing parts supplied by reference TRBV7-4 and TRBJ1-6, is GAGVSQSPRYKVAKRGRDVALRCDSISGHVTLYWYRQTLGQGSEVLTYSQSDAQRDKSGRPSGRFSAERPERSVSTLKIQRTEQGDSAVYLCASSLDNLNSPLHFGNGTRLTVT.

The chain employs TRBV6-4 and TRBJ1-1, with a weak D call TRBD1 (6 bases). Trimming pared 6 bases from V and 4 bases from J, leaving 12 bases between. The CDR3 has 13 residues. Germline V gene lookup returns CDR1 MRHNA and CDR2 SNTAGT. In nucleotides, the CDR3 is TGTGCCAGCAGCGCTGAAGGGGGCACTGAAGCTTTCTTT. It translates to CASSAEGGTEAFF.

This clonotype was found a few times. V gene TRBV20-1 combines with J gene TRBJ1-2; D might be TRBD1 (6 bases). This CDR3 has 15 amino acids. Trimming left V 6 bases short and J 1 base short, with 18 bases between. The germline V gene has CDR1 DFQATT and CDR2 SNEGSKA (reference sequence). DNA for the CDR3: TGCAGTGCCATAGGGACACAGGTCTTTAACTATGGCTACACCTTC. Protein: CSAIGTQVFNYGYTF.

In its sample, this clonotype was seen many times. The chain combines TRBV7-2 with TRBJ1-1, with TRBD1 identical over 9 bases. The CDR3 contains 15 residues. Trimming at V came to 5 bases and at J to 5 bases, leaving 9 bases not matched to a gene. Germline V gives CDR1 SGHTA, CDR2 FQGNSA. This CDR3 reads CASSLRTGVDTEAFF. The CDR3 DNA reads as TGTGCCAGCAGCCTAAGGACAGGGGTGGATACTGAAGCTTTCTTT. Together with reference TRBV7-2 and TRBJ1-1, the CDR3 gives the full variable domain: GAGVSQSPSNKVTEKGKDVELRCDPISGHTALYWYRQSLGQGLEFLIYFQGNSAPDKSGLPSDRFSAERTGGSVSTLTIQRTQQEDSAVYLCASSLRTGVDTEAFFGQGTRLTVV.

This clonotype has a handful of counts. CDR3 in amino acids: CASSPSGTAFSSLYEQYF. The CDR3 DNA follows: TGTGCCAGCTCACCAAGTGGTACAGCCTTCTCGTCCCTTTACGAGCAGTACTTC. The chain links TRBV18 to TRBJ2-7; D gene uncertain. Germline values: CDR1 KGHSH, CDR2 LQKENI. Trimming removed 2 bases from V and 4 bases from J, with 24 bases in between. The CDR3 totals 18 residues.

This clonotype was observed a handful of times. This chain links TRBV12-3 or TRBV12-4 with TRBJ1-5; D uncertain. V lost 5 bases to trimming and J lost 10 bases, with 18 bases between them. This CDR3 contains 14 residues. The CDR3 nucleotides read TGTGCCAGCAGTCCCGGACTGGAACGGGCCCCCCAGCATTTT. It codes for CASSPGLERAPQHF.

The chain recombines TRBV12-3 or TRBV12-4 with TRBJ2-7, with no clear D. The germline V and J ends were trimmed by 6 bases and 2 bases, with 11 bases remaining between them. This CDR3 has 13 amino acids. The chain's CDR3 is CASSPGPAYEQYF. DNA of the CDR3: TGTGCCAGCAGCCCCGGGCCAGCCTACGAGCAGTACTTC.

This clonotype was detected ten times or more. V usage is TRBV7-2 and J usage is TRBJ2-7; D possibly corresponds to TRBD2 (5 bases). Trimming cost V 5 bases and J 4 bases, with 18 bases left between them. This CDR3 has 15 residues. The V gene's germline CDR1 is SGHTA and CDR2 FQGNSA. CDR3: CASSPRGETGYEQYF. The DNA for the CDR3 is TGTGCCAGCAGCCCCCGGGGAGAAACGGGGTACGAGCAGTACTTC. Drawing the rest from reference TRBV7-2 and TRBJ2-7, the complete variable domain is GAGVSQSPSNKVTEKGKDVELRCDPISGHTALYWYRQSLGQGLEFLIYFQGNSAPDKSGLPSDRFSAERTGGSVSTLTIQRTQQEDSAVYLCASSPRGETGYEQYFGPGTRLTVT.

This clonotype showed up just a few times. CDR3: CASSYSMNTEAFF. Here the CDR3 DNA reads TGTGCCAGCAGTTACTCGATGAACACTGAAGCTTTCTTT. The chain couples TRBV6-2 or TRBV6-3 to TRBJ1-1; no clear D gene. The CDR3 is 13 residues long. The ends were cut back, 0 bases at V and 0 bases at J, with 2 bases in the middle. Germline V lookup: CDR1 MNHEY, CDR2 SVGEGT.

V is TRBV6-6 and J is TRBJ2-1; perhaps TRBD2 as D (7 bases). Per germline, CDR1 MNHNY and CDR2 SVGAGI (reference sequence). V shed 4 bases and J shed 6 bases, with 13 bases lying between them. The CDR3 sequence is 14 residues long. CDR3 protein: CASSSRGAPNEQFF. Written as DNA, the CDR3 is TGTGCCAGCAGTTCACGGGGGGCCCCCAATGAGCAGTTCTTC.

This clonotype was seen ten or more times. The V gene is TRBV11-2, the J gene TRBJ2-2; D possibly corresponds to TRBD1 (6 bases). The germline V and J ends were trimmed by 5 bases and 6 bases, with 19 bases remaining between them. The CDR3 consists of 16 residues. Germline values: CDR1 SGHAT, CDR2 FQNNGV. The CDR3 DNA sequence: TGTGCCAGCAGCCCCTGGACAGTTTCGTTGCCCGGGGAGCTGTTTTTT. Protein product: CASSPWTVSLPGELFF.